The sequence of this TCR beta chain was determined in a study of OX40 agonist ivuxolimab in advanced cancers. This clone is a singleton in its sample. V gave up 6 bases and J gave up 1 base; unmatched junction bases: 4. The CDR3 consists of 15 residues. Germline V CDR1 and CDR2: MNHEY, SVGAGI. Sequencing was performed with immunoSEQ multiplex PCR; in TCRdb, only in-frame clones are kept and a portion is missing. The profile shows under 65,000 clones, around nine tenths of them singletons. The sample was CD4+ or CD8+ T cells sorted from blood, taken in a trial of the OX40 agonist ivuxolimab. The chain combines TRBV6-5 with TRBJ2-1, with 9 bases that match TRBD1. This sequence originates from an adult with an advanced solid tumor such as melanoma, head and neck, liver or kidney cancer. DNA for the CDR3: TGTGCCAGCAGGTCCGGGACAGGGTCCTACAATGAGCAGTTCTTC. Amino acids: CASRSGTGSYNEQFF.